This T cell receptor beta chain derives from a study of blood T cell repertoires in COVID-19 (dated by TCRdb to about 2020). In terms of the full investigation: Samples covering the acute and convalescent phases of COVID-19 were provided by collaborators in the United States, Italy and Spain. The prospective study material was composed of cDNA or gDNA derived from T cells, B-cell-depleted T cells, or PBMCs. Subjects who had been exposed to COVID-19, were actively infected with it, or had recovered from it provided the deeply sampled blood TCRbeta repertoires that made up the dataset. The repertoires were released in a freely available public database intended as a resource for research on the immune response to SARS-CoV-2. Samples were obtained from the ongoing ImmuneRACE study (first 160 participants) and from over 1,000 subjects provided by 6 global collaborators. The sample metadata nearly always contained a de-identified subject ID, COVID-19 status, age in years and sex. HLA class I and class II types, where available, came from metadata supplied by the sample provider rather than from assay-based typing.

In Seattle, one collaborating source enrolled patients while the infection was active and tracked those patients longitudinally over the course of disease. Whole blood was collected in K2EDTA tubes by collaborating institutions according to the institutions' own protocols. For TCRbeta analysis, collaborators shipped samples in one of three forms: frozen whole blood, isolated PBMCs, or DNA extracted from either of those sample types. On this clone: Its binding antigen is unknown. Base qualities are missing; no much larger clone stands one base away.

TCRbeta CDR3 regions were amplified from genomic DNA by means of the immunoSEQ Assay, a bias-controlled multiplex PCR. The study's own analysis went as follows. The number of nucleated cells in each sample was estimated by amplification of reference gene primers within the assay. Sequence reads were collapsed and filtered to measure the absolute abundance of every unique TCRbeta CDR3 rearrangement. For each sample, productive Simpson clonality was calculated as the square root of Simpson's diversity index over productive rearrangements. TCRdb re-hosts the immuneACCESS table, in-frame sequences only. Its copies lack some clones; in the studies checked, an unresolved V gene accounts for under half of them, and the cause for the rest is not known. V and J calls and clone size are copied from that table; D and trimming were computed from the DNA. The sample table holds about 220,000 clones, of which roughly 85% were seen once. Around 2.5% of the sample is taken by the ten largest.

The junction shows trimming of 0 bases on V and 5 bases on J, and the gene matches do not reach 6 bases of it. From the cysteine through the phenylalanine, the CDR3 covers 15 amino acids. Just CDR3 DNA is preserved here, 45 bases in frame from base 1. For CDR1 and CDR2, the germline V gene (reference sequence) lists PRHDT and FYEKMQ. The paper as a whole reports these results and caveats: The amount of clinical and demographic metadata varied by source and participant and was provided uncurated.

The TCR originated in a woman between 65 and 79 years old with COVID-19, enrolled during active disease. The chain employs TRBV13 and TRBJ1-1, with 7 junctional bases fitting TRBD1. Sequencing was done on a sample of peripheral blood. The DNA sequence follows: TGTGCCAGCAGCTTAGGCGAGGGGGCAGGAACTGAAGCTTTCTTT. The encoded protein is CASSLGEGAGTEAFF.